This T cell receptor (beta chain) was retrieved from a study of T cells after yellow fever vaccination. Study in general: In the case of low-cell-number fractions, SMART-Seq v4 Ultra Low Input was used for preparation.

TCRdb itself ran the 5' RACE reads through MiXCR, one entry per CDR3 protein. This table has about 360,000 distinct CDR3 sequences, around 6.5% appearing once. In its sample, this clonotype was seen a few times. The CDR3 runs 15 residues. CDR1 is SGHDN, CDR2 FVKESK, per germline. V trimming: 5 bases; J trimming: 8 bases; junction bases outside the gene matches: 11. The clonotype comes from a man in his thirties or forties who received the YFV17D yellow fever vaccine. The rearrangement links TRBV14 to TRBJ2-1, with 8 positions matching TRBD1. The material was PBMCs, obtained 5 days after the yellow fever booster vaccination. The CDR3 reads CASSSEQGAWDEQFF. The CDR3 bases are TGTGCCAGCAGCTCGGAGCAGGGGGCCTGGGATGAGCAGTTCTTC.